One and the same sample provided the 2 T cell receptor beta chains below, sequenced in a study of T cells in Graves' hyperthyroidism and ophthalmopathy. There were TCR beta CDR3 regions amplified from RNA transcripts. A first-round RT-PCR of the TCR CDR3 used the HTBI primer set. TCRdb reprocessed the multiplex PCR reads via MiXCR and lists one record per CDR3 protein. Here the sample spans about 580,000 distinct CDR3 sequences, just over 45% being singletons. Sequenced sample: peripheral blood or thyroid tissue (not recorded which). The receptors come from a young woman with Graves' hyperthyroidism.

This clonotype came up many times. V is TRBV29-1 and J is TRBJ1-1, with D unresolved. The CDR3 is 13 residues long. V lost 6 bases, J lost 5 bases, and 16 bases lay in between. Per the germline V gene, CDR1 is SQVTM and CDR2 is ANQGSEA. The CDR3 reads CSVCTSSWTEAFF. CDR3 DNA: TGCAGCGTCTGTACATCAAGTTGGACTGAAGCTTTCTTT.

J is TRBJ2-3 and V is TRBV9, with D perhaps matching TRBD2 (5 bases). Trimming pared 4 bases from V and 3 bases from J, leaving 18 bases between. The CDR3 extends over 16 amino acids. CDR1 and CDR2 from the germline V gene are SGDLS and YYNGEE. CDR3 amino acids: CASSLALLARTDTQYF. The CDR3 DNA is TGTGCCAGCAGCTTAGCGCTCCTAGCTCGAACAGATACGCAGTATTTT.